Following are 30 T cell receptor beta chains from one sample sequenced in a study of blood T cell repertoires in COVID-19. Clones were sequenced by immunoSEQ multiplex PCR, and TCRdb holds only the in-frame ones, with some missing. The sample lists about 250,000 clones; around 90% were seen once. The specimen sequenced was peripheral blood. Receptors originate from a man between 18 and 29 years old with active or convalescent COVID-19.

The chain combines TRBV10-3 with TRBJ2-2; 9 bases match TRBD2. The germline CDR1 and CDR2 sequences are ENHRY and SYGVKD. CDR3 size: 17 residues. V shed 0 bases, J shed 6 bases, and the junction held 8 bases outside the gene matches. CDR3 sequence reads: CAISESKAGGEPGELFF. Written as DNA, the CDR3 is TGTGCCATCAGTGAGTCGAAGGCGGGGGGGGAACCCGGGGAGCTGTTTTTT.

The V gene is TRBV9, the J gene TRBJ1-4, with 10 bases fitting TRBD1. Germline loops: CDR1 SGDLS, CDR2 YYNGEE. This CDR3 contains 18 residues. With V trimmed by 3 bases and J by 1 base, 9 bases remained unmatched. DNA for the CDR3: TGTGCCAGCAGCGATGGACAGGGGGTCGGAGGAACTAATGAAAAACTGTTTTTT. Translating gives CASSDGQGVGGTNEKLFF. The full variable domain, rest sourced from reference TRBV9 and TRBJ1-4, is DSGVTQTPKHLITATGQRVTLRCSPRSGDLSVYWYQQSLDQGLQFLIQYYNGEERAKGNILERFSAQQFPDLHSELNLSSLELGDSALYFCASSDGQGVGGTNEKLFFGSGTQLSVL.

This clone has just one count. This chain connects TRBV7-2 to TRBJ1-2, with a weak D call TRBD1 (5 bases). From germline, CDR1 is SGHTA and CDR2 FQGNSA. Deletions cut 5 bases from V and 5 bases from J, with 18 bases between. The CDR3 sequence is 15 residues long. The CDR3 DNA reads as TGTGCCAGCAGCCCCCCGGCGGGACCGAGATATGGCTACACCTTC. Its protein is CASSPPAGPRYGYTF.

This clone was counted only a few times. The chain recombines TRBV7-9 with TRBJ2-7; possible D gene TRBD2, 6 bases. Germline assignment: CDR1 SEHNR and CDR2 FQNEAQ (reference sequence). The length of the CDR3 is 14 residues. V was trimmed by 3 bases and J by 3 bases, leaving 12 bases between them. CDR3 in amino acids: CASSLGLRNYEQYF. The CDR3 DNA reads as TGTGCCAGCAGCTTGGGACTTCGTAACTACGAGCAGTACTTC.

The J gene is TRBJ1-1, the V gene TRBV30; D is ambiguous. The CDR3 has 13 amino acids. Germline CDR1 GTSNPN, CDR2 SVGIG (reference sequence). V dropped 8 bases and J dropped 2 bases, with 15 bases sitting between them. DNA for the CDR3: TGTGCCGGTTGGACGGGAGAAAACACTGAAGCTTTCTTT. Translation gives CAGWTGENTEAFF.

The chain combines TRBV2 with TRBJ2-7; D unclear. CDR1 is SNHLY, CDR2 FYNNEI, per germline. The CDR3 covers 14 residues. Trimming pared 7 bases from V and 3 bases from J, leaving 16 bases between. Here the CDR3 DNA reads TGTGCCAGCACCCCCTGGGCAGGTTACTACGAGCAGTACTTC. Its translation: CASTPWAGYYEQYF.

This clone has more than one count but fewer than ten. V is TRBV6-6 and J is TRBJ2-3, with TRBD1 matching 7 bases. This CDR3 has 15 residues. The germline V gene has CDR1 MNHNY and CDR2 SVGAGI (reference sequence). With 6 bases clipped from V and 3 bases from J, the junction kept 9 bases outside the gene matches. CDR3 in DNA: TGTGCCAGCAGCCCCGGGACAGTTTTTACAGATACGCAGTATTTT. Protein: CASSPGTVFTDTQYF.

The chain recombines TRBV11-2 with TRBJ1-2; D unclear. With 1 base removed from V and 8 bases from J, the gap between germline ends came to 8 bases. The germline CDR1 and CDR2 sequences are SGHAT and FQNNGV. CDR3 size: 12 residues. The CDR3 here is CASSLGTGGYTF. CDR3 DNA sequence: TGTGCCAGCAGCTTAGGGACTGGGGGCTACACCTTC.

The rearrangement uses TRBV9 and TRBJ2-1, with a possible D match to TRBD1 (6 bases). The CDR3 spans 16 residues. Germline lookup yields CDR1 SGDLS and CDR2 YYNGEE. V lost 4 bases and J lost 2, with 16 bases in between. This chain's CDR3 is CASSPNTGRPYNEQFF. The CDR3 nucleotides are TGTGCCAGCAGCCCAAACACAGGGCGCCCCTACAATGAGCAGTTCTTC.

V gene TRBV19 combines with J gene TRBJ2-3; unclear D gene. V was cut by 3 bases and J by 5 bases, with 12 bases left in between. CDR3 length equals 14 residues. The germline CDR1 and CDR2 sequences are LNHDA and SQIVND (reference sequence). As DNA, the CDR3 is TGTGCCAGTAGTATTTTGGCACCGGGAGATACGCAGTATTTT. Translating it yields CASSILAPGDTQYF.

This sequence joins TRBV5-1 and TRBJ1-3; no clear D. V shed 2 bases and J shed 3 bases, with 9 bases lying between them. The CDR3 runs 14 residues. Looked up from germline, CDR1 is SGHRS and CDR2 is YFSETQ. Here the CDR3 reads CASSLGGHGNTIYF. In nucleotides, the CDR3 is TGCGCCAGCAGCTTAGGCGGGCATGGAAACACCATATATTTT.

The genes are TRBV27 and TRBJ2-1, with a possible D match to TRBD2 (6 bases). V was shortened by 3 bases and J by 1 base, with 13 bases between the two germline ends. In germline, CDR1 is MNHEY, CDR2 SMNVEV (reference sequence). This CDR3 region has 16 residues. The CDR3 spells CASSFVGRGSYNEQFF. DNA for the CDR3: TGTGCCAGCAGTTTTGTGGGCCGGGGGTCCTACAATGAGCAGTTCTTC.

This rearrangement joins TRBV7-9 to TRBJ2-1, with TRBD1 matching 9 bases. The CDR3 runs to 15 residues. The V gene end was trimmed by 5 bases and the J gene end by 1 base; junction bases not matched to a gene: 3. Germline V gene data show CDR1 as SEHNR and CDR2 as FQNEAQ (reference sequence). The CDR3 spells CASSGGQGSYNEQFF. CDR3 nucleotides: TGTGCCAGCAGCGGGGGACAGGGTTCCTACAATGAGCAGTTCTTC.

This chain uses TRBV9 with TRBJ2-1; possible D gene TRBD2, 5 bases. CDR1 and CDR2 from the germline V gene are SGDLS and YYNGEE. Trimming removed 0 bases at V and 10 bases at J, with 14 bases between. The CDR3 consists of 14 residues. The CDR3 spells CASSVGSEPREQFF. The CDR3 coding sequence is TGTGCCAGCAGCGTAGGTAGCGAGCCAAGGGAGCAGTTCTTC.

The rearrangement joins TRBV10-3 to TRBJ2-1, with 9 bases identical to TRBD2. With 2 bases clipped from V and 4 bases from J, the junction kept 9 bases outside the gene matches. This CDR3 is built from 17 residues. Germline V CDR1 and CDR2: ENHRY, SYGVKD. CDR3 residues: CAISEAGTSGPYNEQFF. The CDR3 DNA is TGTGCCATCAGTGAGGCTGGTACTAGCGGGCCGTACAATGAGCAGTTCTTC.

This chain connects TRBV9 to TRBJ2-2; 7 bases match TRBD1. This CDR3 is 19 amino acids long. J was trimmed by 1 base and V by 3 bases; bases with no gene match: 15. Germline-derived CDR1 and CDR2 are SGDLS and YYNGEE. CDR3 DNA sequence: TGTGCCAGCAGCGCCACCATAGCGACAGGGCTGGGGAACACCGGGGAGCTGTTTTTT. Protein: CASSATIATGLGNTGELFF.

The V gene is TRBV5-1, the J gene TRBJ2-6; 7 positions match TRBD2. The CDR3 covers 17 residues. V gave up 3 bases and J gave up 0 bases; unmatched junction bases: 6. CDR1 and CDR2 (germline): SGHRS, YFSETQ. CDR3 bases: TGCGCCAGCAGCTGGGGAGGGGTGGACTCTGGGGCCAACGTCCTGACTTTC. Residues: CASSWGGVDSGANVLTF.

This chain joins TRBV2 and TRBJ1-6; 9 bases align to TRBD1. J lost 9 bases, V lost 10 bases, and 7 bases had no gene match. Germline V CDR1 and CDR2: SNHLY, FYNNEI. The CDR3 contains 13 residues. CDR3 loop: CATRDREASPLHF. CDR3 nucleotides: TGTGCCACCCGGGACAGGGAGGCTTCACCCCTCCACTTT.

This clone has a single count. In nucleotides, the CDR3 is TGTGCCAGCAGTAGGGGACAGCACACTGAAGCTTTCTTT. This codes for CASSRGQHTEAFF. The chain combines TRBV11-3 with TRBJ1-1, with TRBD1 identical over 7 bases. This CDR3 region has 13 residues. V trimming: 6 bases; J trimming: 3 bases; junction bases outside the gene matches: 4. Germline lookup yields CDR1 SGHNT and CDR2 YENEEA.

The chain couples TRBV28 to TRBJ2-2; TRBD1 matches 7 bases. J gave up 7 bases and V 6 bases, and 8 bases lay outside the gene matches. The germline gives CDR1 MDHEN, CDR2 SYDVKM. This CDR3 region has 14 residues. The CDR3 region has the DNA TGTGCCAGCAGGACAGGGAGAATGAGCGGGGAGCTGTTTTTT. It translates to CASRTGRMSGELFF.

This clone has a single count. This sequence joins TRBV6-2 or TRBV6-3 and TRBJ2-2; 11 bases match TRBD2. Per germline, CDR1 MNHEY and CDR2 SVGEGT. CDR3 length: 19 amino acids. With V trimmed by 7 bases and J by 2 bases, 15 bases remained unmatched. The CDR3: CASTPRYSGGAVNTGELFF. For the CDR3, the DNA is TGTGCCAGCACCCCGAGGTATAGCGGGGGGGCTGTAAACACCGGGGAGCTGTTTTTT.

The chain combines TRBV7-2 with TRBJ2-1, with TRBD2 matching 7 bases. The CDR3 sequence is 14 residues long. The germline gives CDR1 SGHTA, CDR2 FQGNSA. The junction had 7 bases not matched to a gene; V was cut back by 3 bases and J by 8 bases. DNA for the CDR3: TGTGCCAGCAGCTTGGGACTACACGGGGATGAGCAGTTCTTC. Translating it yields CASSLGLHGDEQFF.

V gene TRBV7-8 combines with J gene TRBJ2-7; D is uncertain. Between the trimmed V and J ends, which lost 1 base and 2 bases, there was a span of 6 bases. Germline V CDR1 and CDR2: SGHVS, FQNEAQ. The CDR3 consists of 13 residues. The CDR3 sequence is CASSLVRTYEQYF. The CDR3 nucleotides read TGTGCCAGCAGCTTAGTCCGTACCTACGAGCAGTACTTC.

The chain combines TRBV11-3 with TRBJ2-2; D might be TRBD1 (6 bases). Trimming shortened V by 5 bases and J by 4 bases, and 14 bases separated the two germline ends. The CDR3 consists of 15 residues. The germline gives CDR1 SGHNT, CDR2 YENEEA. The CDR3 DNA reads TGTGCCAGCAGCCCCGGGACATCGGGCACCGGGGAGCTGTTTTTT. Residues: CASSPGTSGTGELFF.

This clone appeared once. This chain uses TRBV19 with TRBJ1-1; D is possibly TRBD1 (5 bases). Germline V gene sequence: CDR1 LNHDA, CDR2 SQIVND (reference sequence). The ends were cut back, 4 bases at V and 4 bases at J, with 25 bases in the middle. The CDR3 runs to 18 residues. CDR3 sequence: CASSKGPFGQRGGTEAFF. The CDR3 nucleotides are TGTGCCAGTAGTAAGGGCCCGTTCGGTCAAAGGGGCGGCACTGAAGCTTTCTTT.

The chain carries TRBV5-1 and TRBJ1-6; possible D gene TRBD1, 6 bases. The germline V and J ends were trimmed by 4 bases and 8 bases, with 16 bases remaining between them. Germline V gene sequence: CDR1 SGHRS, CDR2 YFSETQ. The CDR3 has 15 residues. The CDR3 loop is CASSLQGTSDSPLHF. CDR3 DNA sequence: TGCGCCAGCAGCCTACAGGGTACGTCGGATTCACCCCTCCACTTT.

The CDR3 reads CASSGAGERSPLHF. CDR3 DNA sequence: TGTGCCAGCAGCGGAGCAGGGGAACGGTCACCCCTCCACTTT. V usage is TRBV7-2 and J usage is TRBJ1-6; the D gene is possibly TRBD1 (6 bases). Between the trimmed V and J ends, which lost 5 bases and 10 bases, there was a span of 15 bases. The CDR3 is 14 amino acids. Germline values: CDR1 SGHTA, CDR2 FQGNSA.

The V and J genes are TRBV7-2 and TRBJ2-3; 13 bases map to TRBD2. This CDR3 has 16 residues. Germline CDR1 is SGHTA and CDR2 is FQGNSA. Trimming at V came to 4 bases and at J to 5 bases, leaving 6 bases not matched to a gene. CDR3 nucleotide sequence: TGTGCCAGCAGCTCCCGGAGACTAGCGGGAGGAGATACGCAGTATTTT. Its translation: CASSSRRLAGGDTQYF.

The CDR3 DNA is TGTGCCAGCAGCTATAGAGGTACCGGGGAGCTGTTTTTT. This translates into CASSYRGTGELFF. V gene TRBV13 combines with J gene TRBJ2-2; D is unclear. V was clipped by 4 bases and J by 5 bases, with 8 bases between them. CDR3 length equals 13 residues. In germline, CDR1 is PRHDT, CDR2 FYEKMQ (reference sequence).

This chain links TRBV3-1 (or the pseudogene TRBV3-2) with TRBJ2-2; 7 bases are a match to TRBD2. Germline CDR1 reads LGHDT; CDR2 reads YNNKEL (reference sequence). V trimming: 0 bases; J trimming: 6 bases; junction bases outside the gene matches: 10. The length of the CDR3 is 17 residues. CDR3 DNA sequence: TGTGCCAGCAGCCAAGATGGCGGGGGTCATGCAGCCGGGGAGCTGTTTTTT. Translation: CASSQDGGGHAAGELFF.